Each of the 8 T cell receptor beta chains below was sequenced from the same sample in a study of PD-1 blockade in classical Hodgkin lymphoma. The time point denotes: cycle 4 day 1 (C4D1), after more than five weeks of nivolumab. Every patient had relapsed following autologous stem cell transplantation, and cohorts differed in brentuximab vedotin exposure. Magnetic negative selection of thawed PBMCs was the method by which CD4+ T cells were purified. Measured with immunoSEQ multiplex PCR; TCRdb has only the in-frame clones, and not every one. The sample lists around 26,000 clones, 80% occurring once. Specimen: CD4+ T cells from blood, collected before the fourth cycle of nivolumab. The receptors shown here come from a human donor with classical Hodgkin lymphoma.

This chain uses TRBV7-3 with TRBJ2-5; maybe TRBD2 (6 bases). Germline CDR1 is SGHTA and CDR2 is FQGTGA. The V end was cut by 5 bases, the J end by 1 base, with 20 bases between. The CDR3 has 17 residues. CDR3 in DNA: TGTGCCAGCAGCATGCTGGGGGGAACCGGGGGCCAAGAGACCCAGTACTTC. Translated, it gives CASSMLGGTGGQETQYF. Based on the CDR3 plus reference TRBV7-3 and TRBJ2-5, the full variable domain is GAGVSQTPSNKVTEKGKYVELRCDPISGHTALYWYRQSLGQGPEFLIYFQGTGAADDSGLPNDRFFAVRPEGSVSTLKIQRTERGDSAVYLCASSMLGGTGGQETQYFGPGTRLLVL.

The V and J genes are TRBV15 and TRBJ1-5, with 8 positions matching TRBD1. This CDR3 spans 16 amino acids. V dropped 5 bases and J dropped 3; count of bases not matched to a gene: 9. The germline V gene has CDR1 LNHNV and CDR2 YYDKDF (reference sequence). CDR3 sequence reads: CATSRETGVINQPQHF. Here the CDR3 DNA reads TGTGCCACCAGCCGGGAGACAGGGGTTATCAATCAGCCCCAGCATTTT. The full variable domain, in which reference TRBV15 and TRBJ1-5 provide the parts outside the CDR3, is DAMVIQNPRYQVTQFGKPVTLSCSQTLNHNVMYWYQQKSSQAPKLLFHYYDKDFNNEADTPDNFQSRRPNTSFCFLDIRSPGLGDTAMYLCATSRETGVINQPQHFGDGTRLSIL.

In this sample, this clone is medium-sized. This sequence joins TRBV4-2 and TRBJ2-1, with 11 bases identical to TRBD2. The trim removed 6 bases at V and 12 bases at J, leaving 16 bases unmatched. There are 16 residues in the CDR3. Looked up from germline, CDR1 is LGHNA and CDR2 is YNFKEQ. Here the CDR3 reads CASSPSGTSGSQGQFF. The CDR3 DNA reads as TGTGCCAGCAGTCCTTCCGGGACTAGCGGCTCACAGGGGCAGTTCTTC.

Only one count was recorded for this clone. The chain couples TRBV28 to TRBJ2-7, with 7 bases identical to TRBD1. CDR3 length: 14 amino acids. Per germline, CDR1 MDHEN and CDR2 SYDVKM. V gave up 7 bases and J gave up 0 bases; unmatched junction bases: 6. This chain's CDR3 is CASTWDSSSYEQYF. The CDR3 DNA follows: TGTGCCAGCACTTGGGACAGTTCCTCCTACGAGCAGTACTTC.

This clone appeared a single time. V and J are TRBV5-1 and TRBJ2-3; D possibly corresponds to TRBD1 (6 bases). Trimming shortened V by 4 bases and J by 4 bases, and 10 bases separated the two germline ends. This CDR3 is built from 13 residues. Germline values: CDR1 SGHRS, CDR2 YFSETQ. CDR3 coding DNA: TGCGCCAGCAGCGCCTCAGGGGCAGATACGCAGTATTTT. It is translated as CASSASGADTQYF. Full variable domain (rest looked up from reference TRBV5-1 and TRBJ2-3): KAGVTQTPRYLIKTRGQQVTLSCSPISGHRSVSWYQQTPGQGLQFLFEYFSETQRNKGNFPGRFSGRQFSNSRSEMNVSTLELGDSALYLCASSASGADTQYFGPGTRLTVL.

The gene calls are TRBV28 and TRBJ1-2; possibly TRBD1 for D (6 bases). CDR1 is MDHEN, CDR2 SYDVKM, per germline. The CDR3 spans 13 residues. V was pared by 5 bases and J by 4 bases, with 11 bases between. The CDR3 spells CASSVTGPYGYTF. CDR3 coding DNA: TGTGCCAGCAGTGTAACAGGGCCCTATGGCTACACCTTC.

The chain couples TRBV15 to TRBJ1-3, with D unresolved. The germline CDR1 and CDR2 sequences are LNHNV and YYDKDF (reference sequence). The germline V and J ends were trimmed by 0 bases and 9 bases, with 12 bases remaining between them. The CDR3 length is 14 residues. This CDR3 is CATSRDRTSRTIYF. CDR3 nucleotide sequence: TGTGCCACCAGCAGAGACCGAACCTCGCGCACCATATATTTT. Full variable domain (rest looked up from reference TRBV15 and TRBJ1-3): DAMVIQNPRYQVTQFGKPVTLSCSQTLNHNVMYWYQQKSSQAPKLLFHYYDKDFNNEADTPDNFQSRRPNTSFCFLDIRSPGLGDTAMYLCATSRDRTSRTIYFGEGSWLTVV.

This clone was counted a single time. This rearrangement joins TRBV7-3 to TRBJ2-1; tentatively, D is TRBD2 (6 bases). The CDR3 runs to 12 residues. The ends were cut back, 6 bases at V and 8 bases at J, with 11 bases in the middle. From germline, CDR1 is SGHTA and CDR2 FQGTGA. CDR3 DNA sequence: TGTGCCAGCAGTTTTGGGGGGTATGAGCAGTTCTTC. Its protein is CASSFGGYEQFF.